The next 9 T cell receptor beta chains were all read from a single sample in a study of regulatory T cells in long-lasting Graves disease. HTBI primers from iRepertoire and Arm-PCR of CDR3 regions yielded the TCR beta libraries. TCRdb analysed the multiplex PCR reads with MiXCR anew, one entry per CDR3 protein. The repertoire holds 700,000 or so distinct CDR3 sequences, with about 30% as singletons. The time point denotes: persistent/refractory GD, antithyroid drugs over 5 years with positive TRAb. RNA extracted from PBMCs served as the sequencing template. The input for sequencing was peripheral blood mononuclear cells (PBMCs), taken when the disease was refractory, from a patient treated with antithyroid drugs. All receptors derive from a female donor with Graves disease.

The CDR3 loop is CASSLGAGANQPQHF. CDR3 in DNA: TGTGCCAGCAGCTTAGGTGCGGGGGCCAATCAGCCCCAGCATTTT. The V and J genes are TRBV7-2 and TRBJ1-5; tentatively, D is TRBD1 (6 bases). This CDR3 is built from 15 residues. Germline CDR1 is SGHTA and CDR2 is FQGNSA. V gave up 1 base and J gave up 3 bases, with 10 bases separating them.

In DNA form, the CDR3 reads TGCAGTGCTAGGTCTAGCGGAGGCTACGAGCAGTACTTC. Translating gives CSARSSGGYEQYF. The chain recombines TRBV20-1 with TRBJ2-7, with 7 bases fitting TRBD2. The CDR3 sequence is 13 residues long. Unmatched junction bases numbered 5, after V lost 3 bases and J lost 3 bases. Germline V gene data show CDR1 as DFQATT and CDR2 as SNEGSKA (reference sequence).

Concerning this clonotype: A much larger clone differs from this one at a single base, so this may be a read error. The chain joins TRBV3-1 to TRBJ1-2, with D tentatively TRBD1 (6 bases). The length of the CDR3 is 17 residues. Trimming took 1 base from V and 8 from J, leaving 23 bases between them. CDR1 and CDR2 (germline): LGHDT, YNNKEL (reference sequence). CDR3 DNA: TGTGCCAGCAGCCAAGCCCTGACAACGGGACACGTTGGAGGCTACACCTTC. Its translation: CASSQALTTGHVGGYTF.

V is TRBV29-1 and J is TRBJ1-2; 10 positions match TRBD1. The CDR3 contains 14 residues. V trimming: 4 bases; J trimming: 6 bases; junction bases outside the gene matches: 8. Germline V CDR1 and CDR2: SQVTM, ANQGSEA. The CDR3 DNA reads TGCAGCGTTGGTAACCGGGACAGGGGAAATGGCTACACCTTC. Protein: CSVGNRDRGNGYTF.

In the case of this clonotype: The CDR3 carries no conserved terminal phenylalanine or tryptophan, so it likely arises from a read error. The V gene is TRBV20-1, the J gene TRBJ2-4; D is ambiguous. This CDR3 comprises 16 residues. The germline V gene encodes CDR1 DFQATT and CDR2 SNEGSKA (reference sequence). CDR3 loop: CSARVNKVKAKNIQYL. The CDR3 nucleotides are TGCAGCGCTAGAGTGAATAAGGTCAAGGCCAAAAACATTCAGTACCTC.

Written as DNA, the CDR3 is TGTGCCACCAGCAGAGACCGGGACAGGGGTGGGCAGCCCCAGCATTTT. Residues: CATSRDRDRGGQPQHF. The chain carries TRBV15 and TRBJ1-5, with TRBD1 matching 10 bases. CDR1 is LNHNV and CDR2 is YYDKDF in the germline V gene (reference sequence). The CDR3 totals 16 residues. J lost 7 bases, V lost 0 bases, and 6 bases had no gene match.

This clonotype was seen at least ten times. V gene TRBV6-1 combines with J gene TRBJ1-2; the D is unclear. Between the trimmed V and J ends, which lost 4 bases and 8 bases, there was a span of 8 bases. From germline, CDR1 is MNHNS and CDR2 SASEGT. There are 11 residues in the CDR3. CDR3 in amino acids: CASSGLRGYTF. DNA of the CDR3: TGTGCCAGCAGTGGTCTTAGGGGCTACACCTTC.

The chain recombines TRBV19 with TRBJ2-7; TRBD1 aligns across 8 bases. CDR1 is LNHDA and CDR2 is SQIVND in the germline V gene (reference sequence). The V gene end was trimmed by 2 bases and the J gene end by 6 bases; junction bases not matched to a gene: 3. This CDR3 contains 13 residues. Here the CDR3 DNA reads TGTGCCAGTAGTATAAACACAGGGGGCGAGCAGTACTTC. Amino acids: CASSINTGGEQYF.

The genes are TRBV5-5 and TRBJ1-3; D not resolved. Germline V lookup: CDR1 SGHKS, CDR2 YYEKEE (reference sequence). The CDR3 has 18 amino acids. The V end was cut by 0 bases, the J end by 0 bases, with 16 bases between. Here the CDR3 reads CASSLVAPQSLSGNTIYF. In DNA, the CDR3 is TGTGCCAGCAGCTTGGTAGCCCCCCAGAGCCTCTCTGGAAACACCATATATTTT. The whole variable domain, filled in from reference TRBV5-5 and TRBJ1-3, reads DAGVTQSPTHLIKTRGQQVTLRCSPISGHKSVSWYQQVLGQGPQFIFQYYEKEERGRGNFPDRFSARQFPNYSSELNVNALLLGDSALYLCASSLVAPQSLSGNTIYFGEGSWLTVV.